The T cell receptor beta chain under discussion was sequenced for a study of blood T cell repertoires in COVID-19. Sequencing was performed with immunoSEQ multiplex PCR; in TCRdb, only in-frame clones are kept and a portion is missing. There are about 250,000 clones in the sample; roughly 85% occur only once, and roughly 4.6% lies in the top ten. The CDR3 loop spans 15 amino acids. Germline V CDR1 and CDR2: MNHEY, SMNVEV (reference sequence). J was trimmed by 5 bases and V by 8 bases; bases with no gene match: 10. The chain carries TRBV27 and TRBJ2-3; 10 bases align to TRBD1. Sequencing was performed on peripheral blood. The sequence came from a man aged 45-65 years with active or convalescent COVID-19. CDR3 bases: TGTGCCAGCGCCCCCCCGGGACAGGGGAAAGATACGCAGTATTTT. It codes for CASAPPGQGKDTQYF.